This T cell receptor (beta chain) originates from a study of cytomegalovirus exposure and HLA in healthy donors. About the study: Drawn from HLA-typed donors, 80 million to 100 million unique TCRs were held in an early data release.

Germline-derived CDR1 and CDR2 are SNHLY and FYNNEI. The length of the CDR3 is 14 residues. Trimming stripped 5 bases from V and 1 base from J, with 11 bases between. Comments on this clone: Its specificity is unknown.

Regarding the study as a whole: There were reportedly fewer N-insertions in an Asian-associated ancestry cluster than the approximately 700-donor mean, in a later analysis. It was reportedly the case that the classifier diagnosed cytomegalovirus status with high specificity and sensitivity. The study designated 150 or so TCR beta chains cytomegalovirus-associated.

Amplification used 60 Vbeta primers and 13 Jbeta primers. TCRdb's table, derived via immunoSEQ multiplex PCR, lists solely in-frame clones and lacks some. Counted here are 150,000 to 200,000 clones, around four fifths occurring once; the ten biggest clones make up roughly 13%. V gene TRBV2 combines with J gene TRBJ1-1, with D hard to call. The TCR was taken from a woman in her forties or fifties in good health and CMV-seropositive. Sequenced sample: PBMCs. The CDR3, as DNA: TGTGCCAGCAGTAAGAAGCGGGGGAACACTGAAGCTTTCTTT. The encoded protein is CASSKKRGNTEAFF.